Each of the 20 T cell receptor beta chains below was sequenced from the same sample in a study of T cells after yellow fever vaccination. MiXCR, run by TCRdb on the 5' RACE reads, gives a single entry per CDR3 protein. The data contain 250,000 to 350,000 distinct CDR3 sequences, roughly 8.7% of them seen just once; the ten biggest clones take up approximately 3.5%. The specimen comprised CD4+ T cells sorted from PBMCs, sampled 5 days after the yellow fever booster vaccination. These receptors all come from a man aged 18 to 35 who received the YFV17D yellow fever vaccine.

At least ten counts were recorded for this clonotype. V is TRBV7-8 and J is TRBJ2-7; 11 bases are a match to TRBD1. The germline V gene encodes CDR1 SGHVS and CDR2 FQNEAQ. CDR3 length: 17 amino acids. The V and J ends lost 5 bases and 1 base, in that order; junction bases with no gene match: 10. CDR3 DNA: TGTGCCAGCAGCCGGAATCAAGGGACAGGGGGGTCCTACGAGCAGTACGTC. Amino acid sequence: CASSRNQGTGGSYEQYV.

The J gene is TRBJ2-5, the V gene TRBV5-1; TRBD1 or TRBD2 may be the D gene (5 bases each). Germline CDR1 SGHRS, CDR2 YFSETQ. The length of the CDR3 is 15 residues. V lost 6 bases and J lost 1, with 16 bases in between. The CDR3 DNA is TGCGCCAGCAATAATTTTGGGGGAACCCAAGAGACCCAGTACTTC. Amino acids: CASNNFGGTQETQYF.

This clonotype was seen many times. The gene calls are TRBV4-2 and TRBJ1-2; D uncertain. Germline assignment: CDR1 LGHNA and CDR2 YNFKEQ. The CDR3 is made up of 16 amino acids. The V and J ends lost 0 bases and 2 bases respectively, with 13 bases between them. Here the CDR3 reads CASSQDPRILNYGYTF. DNA for the CDR3: TGTGCCAGCAGCCAAGATCCCCGGATCCTAAACTATGGCTACACCTTC.

The chain is built from TRBV7-2 and TRBJ2-2, with 7 positions matching TRBD1. Looked up from germline, CDR1 is SGHTA and CDR2 is FQGNSA. The CDR3 loop spans 15 amino acids. J lost 2 bases, V lost 2 bases, and 2 bases had no gene match. CDR3 nucleotide sequence: TGTGCCAGCAGCTTAAGACAGGGAAACACCGGGGAGCTGTTTTTT. It translates to CASSLRQGNTGELFF.

This clonotype was detected only a few times. V is TRBV5-1 and J is TRBJ2-1; D is perhaps TRBD2 (6 bases). The CDR3 is made up of 17 amino acids. Trimming took off 4 bases at V and 5 bases at J, with 22 bases between the two ends. The germline CDR1 and CDR2 sequences are SGHRS and YFSETQ. CDR3 amino acids: CASSLPFRLGRDNEQFF. In nucleotides, the CDR3 is TGCGCCAGCAGCCTCCCTTTCCGACTAGGGCGAGACAATGAGCAGTTCTTC.

The J gene is TRBJ2-3, the V gene TRBV7-9; D unresolved. V was pared by 5 bases and J by 4 bases, with 13 bases between. Germline V gene lookup returns CDR1 SEHNR and CDR2 FQNEAQ (reference sequence). The CDR3 has 14 residues. The DNA for the CDR3 is TGTGCCAGCAGCCCCCGATTTACTTCAGATACGCAGTATTTT. Translation: CASSPRFTSDTQYF. Complete variable domain (other parts from reference TRBV7-9 and TRBJ2-3): DTGVSQNPRHKITKRGQNVTFRCDPISEHNRLYWYRQTLGQGPEFLTYFQNEAQLEKSRLLSDRFSAERPKGSFSTLEIQRTEQGDSAMYLCASSPRFTSDTQYFGPGTRLTVL.

The chain joins TRBV20-1 to TRBJ2-1; TRBD2 matches 7 bases. The CDR3 extends over 14 amino acids. Germline values: CDR1 DFQATT, CDR2 SNEGSKA (reference sequence). V was clipped by 3 bases and J by 2 bases; unmatched bases: 4. CDR3 sequence (DNA): TGCAGTGCTAGCCCCCGGGGGGCCTACAATGAGCAGTTCTTC. Its translation: CSASPRGAYNEQFF.

The V and J genes are TRBV10-3 and TRBJ2-3; 10 positions match TRBD2. J was trimmed by 0 bases and V by 7 bases; bases with no gene match: 16. Germline V gene lookup returns CDR1 ENHRY and CDR2 SYGVKD. The CDR3 has 19 residues. The CDR3 reads CAITGFLASGGPSTDTQYF. CDR3 in DNA: TGTGCCATCACAGGGTTCCTGGCTAGCGGGGGCCCAAGCACAGATACGCAGTATTTT.

This clonotype came up many times. The V and J genes are TRBV7-2 and TRBJ1-5; the D gene is possibly TRBD1 (6 bases). Per the germline V gene, CDR1 is SGHTA and CDR2 is FQGNSA. The V end lost 5 bases, the J end lost 2 bases, and 16 bases lay between the germline ends. This CDR3 has 16 residues. The CDR3 nucleotides are TGTGCCAGCAGCCCAGGGGAGGGAATCGGCAATCAGCCCCAGCATTTT. Protein sequence: CASSPGEGIGNQPQHF. The whole variable domain, filled in from reference TRBV7-2 and TRBJ1-5, reads GAGVSQSPSNKVTEKGKDVELRCDPISGHTALYWYRQSLGQGLEFLIYFQGNSAPDKSGLPSDRFSAERTGGSVSTLTIQRTQQEDSAVYLCASSPGEGIGNQPQHFGDGTRLSIL.

In its sample, this clonotype was seen a few times. The chain couples TRBV5-4 to TRBJ1-1; D ambiguous. Per germline, CDR1 SGHNT and CDR2 YYREEE (reference sequence). The CDR3 extends over 14 amino acids. Trimming shortened V by 6 bases and J by 1 base, and 13 bases separated the two germline ends. The chain's CDR3 is CASNGRGSNTEAFF. CDR3 nucleotide sequence: TGTGCCAGCAACGGAAGAGGATCGAACACTGAAGCTTTCTTT.

This clonotype was seen only a few times. CDR3 amino acids: CASSYPGRTLHF. CDR3 sequence (DNA): TGTGCCAGCAGCTACCCGGGCAGAACCCTCCACTTT. This rearrangement joins TRBV14 to TRBJ1-6; D is undetermined. CDR3 length: 12 amino acids. Germline assignment: CDR1 SGHDN and CDR2 FVKESK. Trimming took off 5 bases at V and 14 bases at J, with 13 bases between the two ends.

This clonotype showed up many times. V is TRBV7-9 and J is TRBJ2-3, with TRBD2 matching over 16 bases. CDR1 and CDR2 (germline): SEHNR, FQNEAQ (reference sequence). With V trimmed by 5 bases and J by 11 bases, 7 bases remained unmatched. There are 15 residues in the CDR3. The CDR3 spells CASSRGTSGGAEQYF. The CDR3 coding sequence is TGTGCCAGCAGCCGAGGGACTAGCGGGGGGGCGGAGCAGTATTTT. Looking up the rest from reference TRBV7-9 and TRBJ2-3 gives the full variable domain: DTGVSQNPRHKITKRGQNVTFRCDPISEHNRLYWYRQTLGQGPEFLTYFQNEAQLEKSRLLSDRFSAERPKGSFSTLEIQRTEQGDSAMYLCASSRGTSGGAEQYFGPGTRLTVL.

This chain links TRBV7-2 with TRBJ2-7; 7 bases are a match to TRBD2. The length of the CDR3 is 14 residues. Germline CDR1 is SGHTA and CDR2 is FQGNSA. V shed 4 bases, J shed 3 bases, and the junction held 6 bases outside the gene matches. CDR3 coding DNA: TGTGCCAGCAGCTACACGGGAGGCCGCTACGAGCAGTACTTC. Translating gives CASSYTGGRYEQYF. The whole variable domain, remainder taken from reference TRBV7-2 and TRBJ2-7, is GAGVSQSPSNKVTEKGKDVELRCDPISGHTALYWYRQSLGQGLEFLIYFQGNSAPDKSGLPSDRFSAERTGGSVSTLTIQRTQQEDSAVYLCASSYTGGRYEQYFGPGTRLTVT.

Ten or more counts support this clonotype. The V and J genes are TRBV5-1 and TRBJ2-7, with a tentative D call TRBD2 (5 bases). V was trimmed by 4 bases and J by 2 bases, leaving 19 bases between them. This CDR3 has 16 residues. The V gene's germline CDR1 is SGHRS and CDR2 YFSETQ. The CDR3 coding sequence is TGCGCCAGCAGCCCATCCCCCGGCGGGCGAGCCTACGAGCAGTACTTC. This encodes CASSPSPGGRAYEQYF.

The chain employs TRBV10-3 and TRBJ2-3; D call uncertain. The length of the CDR3 is 11 residues. The germline V and J ends were trimmed by 5 bases and 4 bases, with 4 bases remaining between them. The V gene's germline CDR1 is ENHRY and CDR2 SYGVKD. The CDR3 here is CAISRADTQYF. The CDR3 nucleotides read TGTGCCATCAGTCGTGCAGATACGCAGTATTTT.

In its sample, this clonotype was seen many times. J is TRBJ1-1 and V is TRBV7-2; D unresolved. Germline V gene sequence: CDR1 SGHTA, CDR2 FQGNSA. V lost 5 bases and J lost 6, with 13 bases in between. This CDR3 comprises 13 residues. DNA for the CDR3: TGTGCCAGCAGCCCGGAGGCCGGGGCTGAAGCTTTCTTT. Protein: CASSPEAGAEAFF.

This clonotype has only a few counts. The V gene is TRBV19, the J gene TRBJ2-5; TRBD2 aligns across 8 bases. The CDR3 has 17 amino acids. From germline, CDR1 is LNHDA and CDR2 SQIVND (reference sequence). Trimming cost V 3 bases and J 1 base; bases outside gene matches: 10. The CDR3 sequence is CASSMRPSGPSQETQYF. CDR3 nucleotides: TGTGCCAGTAGTATGCGGCCTAGCGGGCCCTCCCAAGAGACCCAGTACTTC.

At least ten counts were recorded for this clonotype. V and J are TRBV6-5 and TRBJ1-3; D gene uncertain. Germline V lookup: CDR1 MNHEY, CDR2 SVGAGI. The CDR3 consists of 16 residues. Trimming shortened V by 0 bases and J by 2 bases, and 11 bases separated the two germline ends. CDR3 nucleotides: TGTGCCAGCAGTTACTCCGCGGCCCGCGCTGGAAACACCATATATTTT. This encodes CASSYSAARAGNTIYF.

This clonotype has a handful of counts. J is TRBJ2-6 and V is TRBV7-2; D remains ambiguous. The CDR3 has 15 residues. From germline, CDR1 is SGHTA and CDR2 FQGNSA. V was shortened by 5 bases and J by 0 bases, with 8 bases between the two germline ends. The CDR3, as DNA: TGTGCCAGCAGCCCAGTGATCTCTGGGGCCAACGTCCTGACTTTC. It yields the protein CASSPVISGANVLTF.

In its sample, this clonotype was seen a few times. CDR3 in amino acids: CASSGGTGGGTGELFF. The CDR3 coding sequence is TGTGCCAGCAGCGGTGGGACAGGGGGCGGCACCGGGGAGCTGTTTTTT. The V and J genes are TRBV7-2 and TRBJ2-2, with TRBD1 matching over 12 bases. The CDR3 consists of 16 residues. From germline, CDR1 is SGHTA and CDR2 FQGNSA. V was pared by 5 bases and J by 4 bases, with 5 bases of the junction left unmatched. Based on the CDR3 plus reference TRBV7-2 and TRBJ2-2, the full variable domain is GAGVSQSPSNKVTEKGKDVELRCDPISGHTALYWYRQSLGQGLEFLIYFQGNSAPDKSGLPSDRFSAERTGGSVSTLTIQRTQQEDSAVYLCASSGGTGGGTGELFFGEGSRLTVL.